This TCR beta chain was sequenced in a study of somatic mutations in cytotoxic T cells in rheumatoid arthritis. Study-wide points: Antigen targets of the expanded CD8+ clones remained unidentified. For patients with rheumatoid arthritis, CD8+ clonality went up with age, while healthy controls showed no such change. Measured CD8+ T-cell clonality, a value compared between rheumatoid arthritis patients and age-matched healthy controls, did not differ significantly. Among around 65 patients, several showed a largest CD8+ clone that surpassed 20% of CD8+ cells.

Germline assignment: CDR1 SGHDT and CDR2 YYEEEE. This CDR3 has 12 residues. V was clipped by 4 bases and J by 5 bases, with 6 bases between them. TCRdb keeps only in-frame clones here, not all; method: immunoSEQ multiplex PCR. The sample consists of more than 15,000 clones, 65% to 85% of them appearing once. This clone ranks as medium-sized. Its cognate antigen is unknown. This sequence originates from an adult with rheumatoid arthritis. V is TRBV5-6 and J is TRBJ2-2; D might be TRBD2 (6 bases). The sample taken for sequencing was CD8+ T cells sorted from blood. The CDR3 reads CASSRGTGELFF. The CDR3 nucleotides are TGTGCCAGCAGCCGGGGGACCGGGGAGCTGTTTTTT.